Following are 5 T cell receptor beta chains from one sample sequenced in a study of cytomegalovirus exposure and HLA in healthy donors. This PCR relied on a set of 60 Vbeta primers and 13 Jbeta primers. Only in-frame clones appear in the TCRdb table, and some are missing; sequencing was by immunoSEQ multiplex PCR. The repertoire holds 110,000 to 150,000 clones, 80% seen once, with just over 4.5% in the top ten. Input material: PBMCs. These TCRs come from a man aged 35 to 55 in good health and CMV-seronegative.

The CDR3 protein is CASSPAGANNEQFF. CDR3 sequence (DNA): TGTGCCAGCAGCCCTGCGGGGGCAAACAATGAGCAGTTCTTC. The chain recombines TRBV28 with TRBJ2-1; weak D call: TRBD2 (7 bases). The CDR3 has 14 residues. The V gene lost 6 bases and the J gene lost 5 bases, with 14 bases spanning the gap. Germline V gives CDR1 MDHEN, CDR2 SYDVKM.

The V and J genes are TRBV29-1 and TRBJ1-1, with 9 nucleotides matching TRBD1. The CDR3 contains 14 residues. From germline, CDR1 is SQVTM and CDR2 ANQGSEA. Unmatched junction bases numbered 7, after V lost 7 bases and J lost 1 base. The CDR3 spells CSAAPGQGNTEAFF. As DNA, the CDR3 is TGCAGCGCCGCCCCGGGACAGGGGAACACTGAAGCTTTCTTT.

This chain connects TRBV4-1 to TRBJ2-3, with TRBD2 identical over 12 bases. The CDR3 has 17 amino acids. V lost 0 bases, J lost 5 bases, and 6 bases stayed unmatched. The germline CDR1 and CDR2 sequences are MGHRA and YSYEKL. CDR3 nucleotide sequence: TGCGCCAGCAGCCAAGAAGGCCTAGCGGGGGGGAGAGATACGCAGTATTTT. As protein: CASSQEGLAGGRDTQYF.

The chain employs TRBV27 and TRBJ2-1, with D perhaps matching TRBD1 (5 bases). Trimming stripped 5 bases from V and 10 bases from J, with 15 bases between. The CDR3 runs 13 residues. Germline CDR1 and CDR2: MNHEY and SMNVEV (reference sequence). CDR3 coding DNA: TGTGCCAGCAGTACGGACCTCTACAGGGAGCAGTTCTTC. Translating gives CASSTDLYREQFF.

The chain couples TRBV9 to TRBJ1-1; 10 bases are shared with TRBD1. V was pared by 0 bases and J by 5 bases, with 1 base of the junction left unmatched. Germline V gives CDR1 SGDLS, CDR2 YYNGEE. The CDR3 loop spans 14 amino acids. The chain's CDR3 is CASSVGQGATEAFF. As DNA, the CDR3 is TGTGCCAGCAGCGTAGGACAGGGGGCTACTGAAGCTTTCTTT.